A single sample is the source of the 8 T cell receptor beta chains below, sequenced in a study of control samples from healthy donors and cancer patients. Data came from immunoSEQ multiplex PCR; TCRdb stores just in-frame clones and leaves some out. The sample has roughly 73,000 clones, approximately 92% seen once. Sequenced material: blood. The receptors were gathered from an older woman in good health.

The gene calls are TRBV6-1 and TRBJ1-2; D call uncertain. The germline V gene encodes CDR1 MNHNS and CDR2 SASEGT. The CDR3 has 14 residues. Trimming took 2 bases from V and 2 from J, leaving 9 bases between them. CDR3 bases: TGTGCCAGCAGTGAACTCGGGAGCAACTATGGCTACACCTTC. It translates to CASSELGSNYGYTF.

The chain combines TRBV10-3 with TRBJ1-6; no clear D gene. Germline V CDR1 and CDR2: ENHRY, SYGVKD. The CDR3 is made up of 18 amino acids. Trimming took 0 bases from V and 0 from J, leaving 12 bases between them. The CDR3 region is CAISESIGRSSYNSPLHF. The CDR3 DNA follows: TGTGCCATCAGTGAGTCTATTGGAAGGAGCTCCTATAATTCACCCCTCCACTTT.

This chain uses TRBV7-9 with TRBJ2-2; 9 bases line up with TRBD1. Germline trimming cut 6 bases from V and 1 base from J; bases unmatched to any gene: 9. Germline CDR1 is SEHNR and CDR2 is FQNEAQ (reference sequence). CDR3 length equals 17 residues. CDR3 loop: CASSSRAGQGNTGELFF. CDR3 DNA: TGTGCCAGCAGTTCCAGGGCGGGACAGGGGAACACCGGGGAGCTGTTTTTT.

The chain has TRBV27 and TRBJ2-7, with TRBD1 matching over 11 bases. The CDR3 covers 16 residues. Germline V gene lookup returns CDR1 MNHEY and CDR2 SMNVEV (reference sequence). The V and J ends lost 7 bases and 4 bases, in that order; junction bases with no gene match: 12. In DNA form, the CDR3 reads TGTGCCAGCACCCCTCGTGGCGGACAGGGGGCTTACGAGCAGTACTTC. Amino acids: CASTPRGGQGAYEQYF.

V and J are TRBV3-1 (or the pseudogene TRBV3-2) and TRBJ1-2; D unclear. This CDR3 comprises 13 residues. The germline V gene encodes CDR1 LGHDT and CDR2 YNNKEL (reference sequence). With 3 bases removed from V and 3 bases from J, the gap between germline ends came to 8 bases. CDR3 region: CASSQGVDYGYTF. The CDR3 coding sequence is TGTGCCAGCAGCCAGGGAGTCGACTATGGCTACACCTTC.

The rearrangement joins TRBV7-2 to TRBJ1-2; no clear D gene. Trimming shortened V by 5 bases and J by 4 bases, and 17 bases separated the two germline ends. The CDR3 covers 15 residues. Germline lookup yields CDR1 SGHTA and CDR2 FQGNSA. The CDR3 sequence: CASSREWEPGYGYTF. The CDR3 coding sequence is TGTGCCAGCAGCCGCGAATGGGAGCCGGGCTATGGCTACACCTTC.

The chain uses TRBV24-1 and TRBJ1-3; D is uncertain. Between the trimmed V and J ends, which lost 3 bases and 2 bases, there was a span of 10 bases. This CDR3 spans 15 amino acids. Germline V CDR1 and CDR2: KGHDR, SFDVKD. In DNA form, the CDR3 reads TGTGCCACCAGTGATGGAGGGTTCGCTGGAAACACCATATATTTT. This translates into CATSDGGFAGNTIYF.

The chain combines TRBV9 with TRBJ2-3, with 13 bases identical to TRBD2. CDR1 and CDR2 from the germline V gene are SGDLS and YYNGEE. The CDR3 spans 17 residues. Trimming cost V 2 bases and J 1 base; bases outside gene matches: 4. The CDR3 DNA sequence: TGTGCCAGCAGCGTGAGGACTAGCGGGAGAGGCACAGATACGCAGTATTTT. Amino acid sequence: CASSVRTSGRGTDTQYF.